Shown below are 12 T cell receptor beta chains from a single sample sequenced in a study of identical twins. MiXCR was run by TCRdb on the 5' RACE reads, yielding one entry per CDR3 protein. The repertoire holds a few hundred thousand distinct CDR3 sequences, with around 8.8% as singletons. The same data also contributed to another study, on yellow fever vaccine responses in identical twins.

Sequencing was performed on memory (CD45RO+) T cells sorted from blood. These TCRs come from a woman aged 18-30 years in good health.

At least ten counts were recorded for this clonotype. The chain couples TRBV18 to TRBJ1-5; D possibly corresponds to TRBD1 (5 bases). Deletions cut 2 bases from V and 7 bases from J, with 15 bases between. The CDR3 is 15 residues long. Germline CDR1 is KGHSH and CDR2 is LQKENI. The CDR3 coding sequence is TGTGCCAGCTCACCATCATCCCAGGGAAGCCAGCCCCAGCATTTT. Protein: CASSPSSQGSQPQHF.

The chain links TRBV27 to TRBJ1-6, with D perhaps TRBD1 (5 bases). CDR3 length: 15 amino acids. Trimming stripped 3 bases from V and 5 bases from J, with 11 bases between. The germline V gene has CDR1 MNHEY and CDR2 SMNVEV (reference sequence). CDR3 nucleotides: TGTGCCAGCAGTTTGTGGGACGGCAATAATTCACCCCTCCACTTT. Protein: CASSLWDGNNSPLHF.

This clonotype was detected only a few times. The chain recombines TRBV5-5 with TRBJ2-1; D is unresolved. This CDR3 contains 14 residues. V lost 0 bases and J lost 4, with 8 bases in between. Looked up from germline, CDR1 is SGHKS and CDR2 is YYEKEE (reference sequence). The CDR3 loop reads CASSLGAEYNEQFF. DNA of the CDR3: TGTGCCAGCAGCTTGGGTGCAGAATACAATGAGCAGTTCTTC.

This clonotype was seen at least ten times. J is TRBJ2-1 and V is TRBV3-1; a weak D match, TRBD1 (6 bases). CDR3 length: 15 amino acids. V shed 3 bases and J shed 4 bases, with 13 bases lying between them. Germline-derived CDR1 and CDR2 are LGHDT and YNNKEL (reference sequence). The CDR3 loop reads CASSQGAGLYNEQFF. CDR3 DNA sequence: TGTGCCAGCAGCCAGGGGGCCGGGCTATACAATGAGCAGTTCTTC.

V is TRBV19 and J is TRBJ2-7; maybe TRBD1 (5 bases). Deletions cut 4 bases from V and 2 bases from J, with 15 bases between. Germline CDR1 reads LNHDA; CDR2 reads SQIVND (reference sequence). The CDR3 runs to 15 residues. In DNA form, the CDR3 reads TGTGCCAGTAGTAGAGGTGGGGCAGGCCCCTACGAGCAGTACGTC. This translates into CASSRGGAGPYEQYV.

The rearrangement links TRBV20-1 to TRBJ2-7; 8 bases fit TRBD1. Germline CDR1 DFQATT, CDR2 SNEGSKA (reference sequence). V trimming: 5 bases; J trimming: 7 bases; junction bases outside the gene matches: 10. The CDR3 has 13 residues. CDR3 amino acids: CSAGTGGYVEQYF. The CDR3 DNA follows: TGCAGTGCTGGGACAGGAGGCTACGTGGAGCAGTACTTC.

This clonotype was seen a handful of times. This sequence joins TRBV11-2 and TRBJ2-7; 9 bases are shared with TRBD2. CDR1 is SGHAT, CDR2 FQNNGV, per germline. The CDR3 consists of 15 residues. Trimming at V came to 4 bases and at J to 7 bases, leaving 11 bases not matched to a gene. CDR3 in DNA: TGTGCCAGCAGCTGGGCTAGCGGGACTTCGGGAGAGCAGTACTTC. Translated: CASSWASGTSGEQYF.

This clonotype showed up just a few times. The rearrangement links TRBV20-1 to TRBJ2-1; 9 nucleotides align to TRBD2. Germline assignment: CDR1 DFQATT and CDR2 SNEGSKA (reference sequence). V lost 0 bases and J lost 8; bases outside the gene matches: 8. The CDR3 has 15 residues. The CDR3 coding sequence is TGCAGTGCTAGAGATATAAGCGGGAGGAGACATGAGCAGTTCTTC. It yields the protein CSARDISGRRHEQFF.

This rearrangement joins TRBV10-1 to TRBJ2-1; D is unclear. Germline CDR1 WNHNN, CDR2 SYGVQD (reference sequence). Trimming cost V 2 bases and J 9 bases, with 17 bases left between them. The CDR3 consists of 15 residues. The CDR3 here is CASSEGWSRLGEQFF. CDR3 coding DNA: TGCGCCAGCAGTGAGGGTTGGTCTCGTCTGGGTGAGCAGTTCTTC.

The chain carries TRBV15 and TRBJ2-2; 10 nucleotides match TRBD2. With V trimmed by 0 bases and J by 7 bases, 8 bases remained unmatched. The CDR3 sequence is 17 residues long. Per germline, CDR1 LNHNV and CDR2 YYDKDF (reference sequence). CDR3 DNA: TGTGCCACCAGCAGAGATCGGGCTAGCGGGAGAGGCGGGGAGCTGTTTTTT. This sequence encodes CATSRDRASGRGGELFF.

Turning to this clonotype: One junction end disagrees with the germline gene, perhaps due to a read error. The J gene is TRBJ2-5, the V gene TRBV10-3; 9 bases match TRBD2. The CDR3 is 13 residues long. In germline, CDR1 is ENHRY, CDR2 SYGVKD. The CDR3 sequence is CAINEGTSETQYF. Here the CDR3 DNA reads TGTGCCATCAATGAGGGGACTAGCGAGACCCAGTACTTC.

The chain joins TRBV11-2 to TRBJ2-5; D ambiguous. Germline CDR1 is SGHAT and CDR2 is FQNNGV. This CDR3 spans 17 amino acids. Deletions cut 1 base from V and 0 bases from J, with 15 bases between. CDR3 sequence (DNA): TGTGCCAGCAGCTTAGGATCGGCGCACCAGTACCAAGAGACCCAGTACTTC. It encodes CASSLGSAHQYQETQYF. Supplemented by reference TRBV11-2 and TRBJ2-5, the full variable domain reads EAGVAQSPRYKIIEKRQSVAFWCNPISGHATLYWYQQILGQGPKLLIQFQNNGVVDDSQLPKDRFSAERLKGVDSTLKIQPAKLEDSAVYLCASSLGSAHQYQETQYFGPGTRLLVL.